This is a list of T cell receptor beta chains from one sample in a study of blood T cell repertoires in COVID-19. The assay was immunoSEQ multiplex PCR, and TCRdb's table has in-frame clones only and misses some. Of about 100,000 clones in the sample, just over 90% were seen once. The sequenced sample was peripheral blood. These TCRs come from a man in his fifties with active COVID-19. The CDR3 runs from the conserved cysteine through the conserved F or W. A D gene is named only where the DNA matches it firmly. Only part of the rows carry a size: once, few, many, or a class if the clone is expanded.

13	-	TRBJ2-7	-	TRBV2	TGTGCCAGCAGCCTGACAGGCTCCTACGAGCAGTACTTC	CASSLTGSYEQYF
19	TRBD1	TRBJ1-6	-	TRBV14	TGTGCCAGCAGCCAGGGGACAGGGGCCCTAGAACTTTATAATTCACCCCTCCACTTT	CASSQGTGALELYNSPLHF
13	TRBD1	TRBJ1-2	-	TRBV12-3/TRBV12-4	TGTGCCAGCACCTCGACAGGGAACTATGGCTACACCTTC	CASTSTGNYGYTF
17	TRBD2	TRBJ2-3	-	TRBV18	TGTGCCAGCTCACCCGATCGACTAGCGGGTAGCACAGATACGCAGTATTTT	CASSPDRLAGSTDTQYF
16	-	TRBJ2-3	-	TRBV14	TGTGCCAGCAGCCAAGTCGGCGGGTCTAGCACAGATACGCAGTATTTT	CASSQVGGSSTDTQYF
15	TRBD1	TRBJ2-1	once	TRBV3-1/TRBV3-2	TGTGCCAGCAGCCAAGACGGGACAGGGTACAATGAGCAGTTCTTC	CASSQDGTGYNEQFF
15	TRBD1	TRBJ1-2	-	TRBV7-6	TGTGCCAGCAGCGCACGGGACAGGGATAACTATGGCTACACCTTC	CASSARDRDNYGYTF
14	TRBD2	TRBJ2-1	-	TRBV9	TGTGCCAGCAGCCGACTAGCGGGGGGTAGTGAGCAGTTCTTC	CASSRLAGGSEQFF
13	-	TRBJ1-1	-	TRBV4-1	TGCGCCAGCAGACGAGGGGAGGGCACTGAAGCTTTCTTT	CASRRGEGTEAFF
14	-	TRBJ1-2	-	TRBV5-1	TGCGCCAGCAGCTTGGTCGGAGGGGACTATGGCTACACCTTC	CASSLVGGDYGYTF
17	TRBD1	TRBJ1-5	-	TRBV19	TGTGCCAGTAGTACGCGGGACAGGGGGAATAGCAATCAGCCCCAGCATTTT	CASSTRDRGNSNQPQHF
15	TRBD1	TRBJ2-1	-	TRBV7-7	TGTGCCAGCAGCCGGGGACAGGGGGACTACAATGAGCAGTTCTTC	CASSRGQGDYNEQFF
18	-	TRBJ1-3	few	TRBV12-5	TGTGCTAGTGGGACCGCGGGACGGGGCATTTTAAGTGGAAACACCATATATTTT	CASGTAGRGILSGNTIYF
12	-	TRBJ2-5	-	TRBV5-5	TGTGCCAGCAGCTTGGAGAGCGAGACCCAGTACTTC	CASSLESETQYF
14	-	TRBJ1-2	-	TRBV27	TGTGCCAGCAGTTTCAGGACTCCAAACTATGGCTACACCTTC	CASSFRTPNYGYTF
15	-	TRBJ1-6	once	TRBV11-2	TGTGCCAGCAGCTTAGGGGAGGGTTTTAGGTCACCCCTCCACTTT	CASSLGEGFRSPLHF
15	-	TRBJ2-3	-	TRBV10-1	TGCGCCAGCAGTGAAGCAGGGACTAGCACAGATACGCAGTATTTT	CASSEAGTSTDTQYF
15	TRBD1	TRBJ2-1	-	TRBV25-1	TGTGCCAGCAGTGAATTGGCAGGGGGCGGGCGTGGGCAGTTCTTC	CASSELAGGGRGQFF
16	-	TRBJ1-2	-	TRBV7-2	TGTGCCAGCAGCTTAGAGCGTTCGGCCCCTGGGTTTGGCTACACCTTC	CASSLERSAPGFGYTF
11	-	TRBJ1-2	-	TRBV6-5	TGTGCCAGCAGAGTTTTAGATGGCTACACCTTC	CASRVLDGYTF
11	TRBD1	TRBJ2-1	-	TRBV12-3/TRBV12-4	TGCGGGACAGTCACTGACAATGAGCAGTTCTTC	CGTVTDNEQFF
14	-	TRBJ1-1	-	TRBV5-1	TGCGCCAGCAGCTTGTCCGCGGTGAACACTGAAGCTTTCTTT	CASSLSAVNTEAFF
17	TRBD2	TRBJ2-5	-	TRBV14	TGTGCCAGCAGCCACCCGGGTGGACTAGCGGGAGAAGAGACCCAGTACTTC	CASSHPGGLAGEETQYF
15	-	TRBJ2-1	-	TRBV5-1	TGCGCCAGCAGCTTGGACAGGAGCTCCTACAATGAGCAGTTCTTC	CASSLDRSSYNEQFF
12	TRBD1	TRBJ2-1	-	TRBV10-3	TGTGCCACCGCGGACAGGGACAATGAGCAGTTCTTC	CATADRDNEQFF
17	-	TRBJ2-1	-	TRBV14	TGTGCCAGCAGCCAACCCCCGGGGTTAGGAATTATGAATGAGCAGTTCTTC	CASSQPPGLGIMNEQFF
14	TRBD1	TRBJ2-2	-	TRBV9	TGTGCCAGCAGCACTCGGACAGGTACCGGGGAGCTGTTTTTT	CASSTRTGTGELFF
16	-	TRBJ1-3	once	TRBV4-2	TGTGCCAGCAGCCAAGAGGTTGGGAGCTCTGGAAACACCATATATTTT	CASSQEVGSSGNTIYF
16	TRBD1	TRBJ2-3	-	TRBV5-8	TGTGCCAGCAGCTTGGTTGTCGGACAGGGACCAGATACGCAGTATTTT	CASSLVVGQGPDTQYF
19	-	TRBJ2-1	-	TRBV3-1/TRBV3-2	TGTGCCAGCAGCCAAGATGGGGGGGCGTCGTCGAGGGCCTACAATGAGCAGTTCTTC	CASSQDGGASSRAYNEQFF
15	TRBD1	TRBJ1-1	-	TRBV7-2	TGTGCCAGCAGCTTAAGGGGGACAGGGGTAATTGAAGCTTTCTTT	CASSLRGTGVIEAFF
17	-	TRBJ1-4	-	TRBV11-3	TGTGCCAGCAGCTTACGCCGGGGCGCGGGGACTAATGAAAAACTGTTTTTT	CASSLRRGAGTNEKLFF
18	TRBD2	TRBJ2-1	-	TRBV7-6	TGTGCCAGCAGCCGCACCCCACCGAGAGGCGGGAGGAACAATGAGCAGTTCTTC	CASSRTPPRGGRNNEQFF
13	-	TRBJ1-1	-	TRBV7-9	TGTGCCAGCAGCGCCACAATGAACACTGAAGCTTTCTTT	CASSATMNTEAFF
14	TRBD1	TRBJ1-2	-	TRBV5-6	TGTGCCAGCAGCACCCTGACAGGGGTAGAAGGCTACACCTTC	CASSTLTGVEGYTF
13	-	TRBJ1-5	-	TRBV2	TGTGCCAGCAGTGGCCAGGGGCGCCAGCCCCAGCATTTT	CASSGQGRQPQHF
15	TRBD2	TRBJ2-2	-	TRBV5-4	TGTGCCAGCAGCTCAGCGGGGGCGATCACCGGGGAGCTGTTTTTT	CASSSAGAITGELFF
15	-	TRBJ1-4	-	TRBV4-1	TGCGCCAGCAGCCAAGTCTCAGGGCGCACGGAAAAACTGTTTTTT	CASSQVSGRTEKLFF
13	-	TRBJ2-5	-	TRBV11-3	TGTGCCAGCAGCAGGGGTACACAAGAGACCCAGTACTTC	CASSRGTQETQYF
14	-	TRBJ2-1	-	TRBV18	TGTGCCAGCTCACCGACAGGCCATAAGAATGAGCAGTTCTTC	CASSPTGHKNEQFF
14	TRBD2	TRBJ2-3	-	TRBV6-5	TGTGCCAGCAGTACGGGGCTAGCGGCGAGGACGCAGTATTTT	CASSTGLAARTQYF
15	TRBD1	TRBJ1-3	-	TRBV5-4	TGTGCCAGCAGCTCCAGACAGGGGGCTGGAAACACCATATATTTT	CASSSRQGAGNTIYF
15	TRBD2	TRBJ2-1	few	TRBV7-9	TGTGCCAGCAGCTTCCCCCTAGCGGGAGTGGCTGAGCAGTTCTTC	CASSFPLAGVAEQFF
13	-	TRBJ2-2	-	TRBV4-1	TGCGCCAGCAGCCAAGAGTCCTACGGGGAGCTGTTTTTT	CASSQESYGELFF
14	-	TRBJ1-3	-	TRBV6-5	TGTGCCAGCAGCCGGGGGACCTCTGGAAACACCATATATTTT	CASSRGTSGNTIYF
18	-	TRBJ2-3	-	TRBV7-9	TGTGCCAGCAGCTTATTCAGGGCTGGGGCAATACGGACAGATACGCAGTATTTT	CASSLFRAGAIRTDTQYF
15	-	TRBJ1-3	-	TRBV29-1	TGCAGCGTTGTTTTCACAGGGTTACTCGGAAACACCATATATTTT	CSVVFTGLLGNTIYF
16	TRBD2	TRBJ2-1	-	TRBV5-1	TGCGCCAGCAGCTTGGGGGGTAGCGGGACATACAATGAGCAGTTCTTC	CASSLGGSGTYNEQFF
11	-	TRBJ2-1	once	TRBV9	TGTGCCAGCAGCGCTAACAATGAGCAGTTCTTC	CASSANNEQFF
16	TRBD1	TRBJ1-1	-	TRBV14	TGTGCCAGCAGCCAGTGGACAGGGGGCGCGAACACTGAAGCTTTCTTT	CASSQWTGGANTEAFF
15	-	TRBJ2-6	-	TRBV24-1	TGTGCCACCAGTCCGGGGGGCAGTGGGGCCAACGTCCTGACTTTC	CATSPGGSGANVLTF
11	TRBD1	TRBJ1-2	-	TRBV2	TGTGCCAGCAGGCCCGGGACAGGGAGGAACTTC	CASRPGTGRNF